Listed below are T cell receptor beta chains from one sample, sequenced in a study of T cell changes during pregnancy in multiple sclerosis. Using immunoSEQ multiplex PCR, the repertoire was profiled, and TCRdb retains in-frame clones only, with some absent. The sample yields 25,000 to 35,000 clones, roughly nine tenths seen once. The sample was CD4+ T cells from peripheral blood mononuclear cells, taken in the second trimester of pregnancy. These receptors were collected from a female donor in good health, enrolled as a control in a pregnancy study. Each CDR3 is given with its conserved first and last residue. The D gene is left open where the match is weak. Clone size appears in some rows only: once, few, many, or a class for an expanded clone.

TRBD1,15,TRBJ2-3,TRBV10-3,.,CAISNRQGAGDTQYF,TGTGCCATCAGCAATAGACAGGGGGCGGGGGATACGCAGTATTTT
.,16,TRBJ2-7,TRBV6-5,.,CASSYWRGSLAYEQYF,TGTGCCAGCAGTTACTGGCGAGGCTCTCTCGCCTACGAGCAGTACTTC
.,19,TRBJ1-1,TRBV30,.,CAWSELVPRGVRFVAEAFF,TGTGCCTGGAGTGAGTTAGTTCCCCGGGGTGTCAGGTTCGTCGCTGAAGCTTTCTTT
TRBD2,16,TRBJ2-2,TRBV5-4,once,CASSLGTSGATGELFF,TGTGCCAGCAGCTTGGGGACTAGCGGGGCCACCGGGGAGCTGTTTTTT
.,15,TRBJ1-5,TRBV19,.,CASSAQGLQNQPQHF,TGTGCCAGTAGTGCCCAGGGACTTCAAAATCAGCCCCAGCATTTT
.,14,TRBJ2-7,TRBV6-5,.,CASSARGSMNEQYF,TGTGCCAGCAGCGCAAGGGGGAGCATGAACGAGCAGTACTTC
.,15,TRBJ2-4,TRBV10-1,.,CASSVGGGAKNIQYF,TGCGCCAGCAGTGTCGGCGGCGGGGCCAAAAACATTCAGTACTTC
TRBD2,17,TRBJ2-2,TRBV9,.,CASSVAPLAGDTGELFF,TGTGCCAGCAGCGTAGCCCCACTAGCGGGAGACACCGGGGAGCTGTTTTTT
.,16,TRBJ2-2,TRBV11-2,.,CASSLVQARVTGELFF,TGTGCCAGCAGCTTAGTACAGGCCAGGGTCACCGGGGAGCTGTTTTTT
.,15,TRBJ2-5,TRBV30,.,CAWSVQEGARETQYF,TGTGCCTGGAGTGTACAGGAGGGGGCCAGGGAGACCCAGTACTTC
.,13,TRBJ1-1,TRBV7-2,.,CTSSPQMNTEAFF,TGTACCAGCAGCCCCCAGATGAACACTGAAGCTTTCTTT
.,18,TRBJ1-5,TRBV21-1,.,CASSKARDRRHSNQPQHF,TGTGCCAGCAGCAAAGCTCGGGACAGACGTCATAGCAATCAGCCCCAGCATTTT
TRBD1,16,TRBJ1-3,TRBV14,.,CASSRSTGVAGNTIYF,TGTGCCAGCAGCCGCTCAACAGGGGTGGCTGGAAACACCATATATTTT
TRBD1,18,TRBJ1-5,TRBV9,.,CASSVDSPGQSGNQPQHF,TGTGCCAGCAGCGTAGATTCCCCGGGACAGTCAGGCAATCAGCCCCAGCATTTT
.,13,TRBJ1-1,TRBV30,.,CAWSLRGGTEAFF,TGTGCCTGGAGTTTAAGGGGCGGAACTGAAGCTTTCTTT
.,14,TRBJ1-5,TRBV9,few,CASGGDGSNQPQHF,TGTGCCAGCGGGGGGGACGGTTCCAATCAGCCCCAGCATTTT
TRBD2,15,TRBJ2-7,TRBV6-1,.,CASRATSGETYEQYF,TGTGCCAGCAGAGCCACTAGCGGGGAAACCTACGAGCAGTACTTC
TRBD1,13,TRBJ1-1,TRBV6-5,.,CASSRQGAFGAFF,TGTGCCAGCAGTCGACAGGGGGCTTTCGGAGCTTTCTTT
.,16,TRBJ2-1,TRBV11-3,.,CASRRGGGSSYNEQFF,TGTGCCAGCCGCAGGGGAGGGGGGAGCTCCTACAATGAGCAGTTCTTC
.,14,TRBJ2-1,TRBV5-1,.,CASSPRTVDNEQFF,TGCGCCAGCAGCCCACGGACTGTCGACAATGAGCAGTTCTTC
TRBD1,13,TRBJ1-1,TRBV13,.,CASSLGQGVEAFF,TGTGCCAGCAGCTTAGGCCAGGGGGTTGAAGCTTTCTTT
TRBD1,15,TRBJ2-7,TRBV7-9,.,CASSAKQGALYEQYF,TGTGCCAGCAGCGCCAAACAGGGGGCATTATACGAGCAGTACTTC
TRBD2,16,TRBJ2-2,TRBV27,.,CASSTASGWAAGELFF,TGTGCCAGCAGTACAGCTAGCGGGTGGGCCGCCGGGGAGCTGTTTTTT
.,14,TRBJ1-1,TRBV7-6,.,CASSAQGGATEAFF,TGTGCCAGCAGCGCGCAGGGCGGGGCGACTGAAGCTTTCTTT
.,14,TRBJ1-5,TRBV5-1,.,CASSLVGGYEPQHF,TGCGCCAGCAGCTTGGTTGGCGGGTACGAGCCCCAGCATTTT
.,14,TRBJ2-2,TRBV10-3,.,CAISWTANTGELFF,TGTGCCATCTCCTGGACAGCGAACACCGGGGAGCTGTTTTTT
.,16,TRBJ2-2,TRBV10-3,.,CAISEGSGISSGELFF,TGTGCCATCAGTGAGGGTTCCGGGATCTCCTCCGGGGAGCTGTTTTTT
.,15,TRBJ1-1,TRBV9,few,CASSVSAGGNTEAFF,TGTGCCAGCAGCGTGTCCGCCGGGGGAAACACTGAAGCTTTCTTT
.,12,TRBJ1-1,TRBV23-1,.,CASSSGVTEAFF,TGCGCCAGCAGCTCCGGGGTCACTGAAGCTTTCTTT
TRBD1,15,TRBJ2-2,TRBV5-6,.,CASSFRDRVTGELFF,TGTGCCAGCAGCTTCCGGGACAGGGTCACCGGGGAGCTGTTTTTT
.,13,TRBJ1-1,TRBV29-1,.,CSVGGLTNTEAFF,TGCAGCGTTGGGGGACTGACGAACACTGAAGCTTTCTTT
.,13,TRBJ2-1,TRBV9,.,CASSVGQYNEQFF,TGTGCCAGCAGCGTAGGTCAGTACAATGAGCAGTTCTTC
TRBD2,15,TRBJ2-2,TRBV29-1,.,CSSRTSGSGTGELFF,TGCAGCTCCCGGACTAGCGGGAGTGGGACCGGGGAGCTGTTTTTT
.,13,TRBJ1-2,TRBV5-6,.,CASSFGRDYGYTF,TGTGCCAGCAGCTTCGGCAGGGACTATGGCTACACCTTC
.,15,TRBJ2-2,TRBV2,.,CASRRELLNTGELFF,TGTGCCAGCAGGCGAGAGTTACTGAACACCGGGGAGCTGTTTTTT
.,14,TRBJ2-7,TRBV7-8,once,CASSLVEGIPEQYF,TGTGCCAGCAGCTTAGTGGAGGGAATCCCCGAGCAGTACTTC
TRBD2,19,TRBJ2-1,TRBV5-8,.,CASSLYLTSGGATYNEQFF,TGTGCCAGCAGCCTTTACCTGACTAGCGGGGGGGCCACCTACAATGAGCAGTTCTTC
TRBD2,16,TRBJ2-3,TRBV5-1,.,CASSLGTSGRGDTQYF,TGCGCCAGCAGCCTCGGGACTAGCGGGAGGGGGGATACGCAGTATTTT
TRBD1,13,TRBJ2-3,TRBV10-3,.,CAISEKGADTQYF,TGTGCCATCAGTGAGAAGGGGGCTGATACGCAGTATTTT
TRBD1,15,TRBJ1-2,TRBV30,.,CAWNTLFRGNYGYTF,TGTGCCTGGAACACCTTGTTCAGGGGGAACTATGGCTACACCTTC
.,15,TRBJ1-2,TRBV7-2,.,CASSLDAGLSYGYTF,TGTGCCAGCAGCTTAGATGCAGGGCTGAGCTATGGCTACACCTTC
.,15,TRBJ1-2,TRBV5-6,.,CASSTWSPPNYGYTF,TGTGCCAGCTCTACTTGGAGTCCCCCTAACTATGGCTACACCTTC
.,16,TRBJ1-6,TRBV27,.,CASSEIRGYYNSPLHF,TGTGCCAGCAGTGAGATCAGAGGTTACTATAATTCACCCCTCCACTTT
TRBD2,14,TRBJ2-2,TRBV10-2,once,CASRVAGGSGELFF,TGCGCCAGCAGGGTAGCGGGGGGATCCGGGGAGCTGTTTTTT
.,13,TRBJ2-7,TRBV6-6,once,CASTRGVAYEQYF,TGTGCCAGCACCCGCGGGGTAGCCTACGAGCAGTACTTC
TRBD2,18,TRBJ2-1,TRBV7-9,.,CASSQGLAGVSSYNEQFF,TGTGCCAGCAGCCAGGGACTAGCGGGGGTGAGCTCCTACAATGAGCAGTTCTTC